What follows is one TCR beta chain and its context. These data originate in a study of technical replicates of blood from several donors. This table comes from immunoSEQ multiplex PCR, and its TCRdb copy is limited to in-frame clones, with some not included. Among just over 80,000 clones, roughly 94% were seen once, and the ten largest hold roughly 0.38%. The CDR3 has 13 residues. Germline V gene lookup returns CDR1 MNHEY and CDR2 SVGAGI. The ends were cut back, 5 bases at V and 2 bases at J, with 7 bases in the middle. The chain couples TRBV6-5 to TRBJ1-5, with TRBD1 as a possible D gene (6 bases). Sequences were obtained from T cells isolated from PBMCs. The clonotype originates from a human donor in good health. CDR3 in amino acids: CASSGTRNQPQHF. CDR3 nucleotide sequence: TGTGCCAGCAGTGGGACACGCAATCAGCCCCAGCATTTT.